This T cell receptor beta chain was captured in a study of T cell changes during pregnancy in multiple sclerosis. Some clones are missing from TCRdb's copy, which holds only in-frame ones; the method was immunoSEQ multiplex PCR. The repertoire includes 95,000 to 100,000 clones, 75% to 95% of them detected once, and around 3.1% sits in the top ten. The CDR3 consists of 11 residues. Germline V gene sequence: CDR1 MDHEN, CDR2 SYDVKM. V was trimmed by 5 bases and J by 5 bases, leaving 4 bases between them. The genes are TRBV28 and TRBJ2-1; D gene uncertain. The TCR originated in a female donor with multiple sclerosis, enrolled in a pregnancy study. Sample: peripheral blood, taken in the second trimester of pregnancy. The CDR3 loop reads CASSENNEQFF. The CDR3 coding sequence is TGTGCCAGCAGTGAGAACAATGAGCAGTTCTTC.